In its sample, the clone carrying this T cell receptor beta chain was seen many times. Authors of the study amplified TCR beta CDR3 regions from RNA transcripts. Primed by the HTBI set, a first-round RT-PCR was run on the TCR CDR3. One entry per CDR3 protein, called by TCRdb with MiXCR from the multiplex PCR reads. The sample holds fewer than 650,000 distinct CDR3 sequences, approximately 48% seen once. The sample belongs to a study of T cells in Graves' hyperthyroidism and ophthalmopathy. A patient was excluded if there was uncontrolled infection, other autoimmune disease, pregnancy or lactation. Clinical symptoms, serum thyroxine and TRAb, thyroid ultrasound and orbital computed tomography were used for the diagnoses. This CDR3 is built from 15 residues. Trimming removed 0 bases from V and 6 bases from J; junction bases left unmatched: 9. CDR1 DFQATT and CDR2 SNEGSKA come from the germline V gene (reference sequence).

The material sequenced was peripheral blood or thyroid tissue (not recorded which). This sequence was found in an adult woman with Graves' disease, either hyperthyroidism or ophthalmopathy (not recorded which). The chain recombines TRBV20-1 with TRBJ2-7; 9 bases match TRBD2. The CDR3 region is CSARDRRLAAGEQYF. The CDR3 DNA reads as TGCAGTGCTAGAGATCGGAGACTAGCGGCTGGCGAGCAGTACTTC.